Each of the 11 T cell receptor beta chains below was sequenced from the same sample in a study of PD-L1 blockade in urothelial cancer. The table came from immunoSEQ multiplex PCR; TCRdb's copy has only in-frame clones and leaves some out. The sample lists about 36,000 clones, 75% to 90% occurring once. The sample's time point: peripheral blood 6 weeks after treatment start. The starting material was PBMCs, obtained around atezolizumab (anti-PD-L1) treatment. The receptors originated from a man aged 35 to 55 with urothelial cancer.

This clone was counted between two and nine times. The chain has TRBV11-2 and TRBJ2-7, with 12 nucleotides matching TRBD2. Germline loops: CDR1 SGHAT, CDR2 FQNNGV. With V trimmed by 5 bases and J by 5 bases, 7 bases remained unmatched. CDR3 size: 15 residues. The CDR3 region has the DNA TGTGCCAGCAGCCCACGGACTAGCGGGACAGACGAGCAGTACTTC. Protein sequence: CASSPRTSGTDEQYF.

The V call is TRBV18, the J call TRBJ2-2; 15 nucleotides match TRBD2. Germline values: CDR1 KGHSH, CDR2 LQKENI. The CDR3 contains 16 residues. The V and J ends lost 3 bases and 10 bases, in that order; junction bases with no gene match: 6. The CDR3 coding sequence is TGTGCCAGCTCACCCGGACTAGCGGGAGGGCAGGAGGAGCTGTTTTTT. This sequence encodes CASSPGLAGGQEELFF.

The chain has TRBV9 and TRBJ2-3; TRBD2 matches 13 bases. The V and J ends lost 2 bases and 1 base, in that order; junction bases with no gene match: 7. The CDR3 extends over 18 amino acids. CDR1 SGDLS and CDR2 YYNGEE come from the germline V gene. As DNA, the CDR3 is TGTGCCAGCAGCGTGGGACTAGCGGGACCGATAGGCACAGATACGCAGTATTTT. It codes for CASSVGLAGPIGTDTQYF.

This sequence joins TRBV28 and TRBJ1-5; TRBD1 matches 8 bases. There are 17 residues in the CDR3. The germline gives CDR1 MDHEN, CDR2 SYDVKM. Trimming took 3 bases from V and 3 from J; bases not matched to a gene: 10. The CDR3: CASSFLGQGSANQPQHF. For the CDR3, the DNA is TGTGCCAGCAGTTTTCTCGGACAGGGTAGTGCCAATCAGCCCCAGCATTTT.

The chain is built from TRBV6-6 and TRBJ2-2; 8 bases are a match to TRBD2. Trimming at V came to 7 bases and at J to 1 base, leaving 8 bases not matched to a gene. CDR1 and CDR2 (germline): MNHNY, SVGAGI (reference sequence). The CDR3 runs 16 residues. DNA for the CDR3: TGTGCCAGCACCGCCATAAGCGGGAGGAACACCGGGGAGCTGTTTTTT. Translating gives CASTAISGRNTGELFF.

This clone occurred a few times. This sequence joins TRBV9 and TRBJ2-1; D perhaps matches TRBD2 (6 bases). Per the germline V gene, CDR1 is SGDLS and CDR2 is YYNGEE. Trimming left V 4 bases short and J 10 bases short, with 18 bases between. CDR3 length: 14 residues. The CDR3 region is CASSLSGGSEEQFF. CDR3 DNA: TGTGCCAGCAGCCTCTCTGGAGGGTCTGAGGAGCAGTTCTTC.

The V and J genes are TRBV28 and TRBJ1-2; TRBD1 matches at 7 bases. CDR3 length: 14 residues. After removal of 3 bases from V and 8 bases from J, the junction contained 9 bases not matched to a gene. Germline lookup yields CDR1 MDHEN and CDR2 SYDVKM. CDR3 protein: CASSFPLTGKGYTF. The CDR3 DNA follows: TGTGCCAGCAGTTTCCCCCTGACAGGGAAGGGCTACACCTTC.

This clone has a single count. The gene calls are TRBV30 and TRBJ2-5, with D possibly TRBD2 on 7 matching bases. Between the trimmed V and J ends, which lost 0 bases and 5 bases, there was a span of 16 bases. Germline V gene lookup returns CDR1 GTSNPN and CDR2 SVGIG (reference sequence). This CDR3 has 15 residues. The CDR3 sequence: CAWSVGGGAGETQYF. CDR3 DNA sequence: TGTGCCTGGAGTGTCGGTGGGGGGGCCGGGGAGACCCAGTACTTC.

This chain uses TRBV4-2 with TRBJ1-1; D perhaps matches TRBD1 (5 bases). Germline CDR1 reads LGHNA; CDR2 reads YNFKEQ. The V and J ends lost 0 bases and 5 bases respectively, with 10 bases between them. The CDR3 has 14 residues. CDR3 sequence reads: CASSQDRGGTEAFF. DNA of the CDR3: TGTGCCAGCAGCCAAGATCGGGGGGGTACTGAAGCTTTCTTT.

In DNA form, the CDR3 reads TGCGCCAGCAGCCAAGATTTTGGCAGGGAGGGTCATGAGCAGTTCTTC. As protein: CASSQDFGREGHEQFF. The rearrangement uses TRBV4-3 and TRBJ2-1; 7 bases map to TRBD2. CDR3 length: 16 residues. The germline gives CDR1 LGHNA, CDR2 YSLEER. V dropped 0 bases and J dropped 8; count of bases not matched to a gene: 10.

The V call is TRBV6-1, the J call TRBJ1-5; no firm D call. Trimming removed 7 bases from V and 1 base from J, with 14 bases in between. The germline V gene has CDR1 MNHNS and CDR2 SASEGT. CDR3 length equals 15 residues. The CDR3: CASMGSLASNQPQHF. Here the CDR3 DNA reads TGTGCCAGCATGGGGAGTCTCGCGAGCAATCAGCCCCAGCATTTT.